The entry below describes one T cell receptor beta chain. This specimen comes from a study of blood T cell repertoires in COVID-19. Overall study: Samples representing acute and convalescent COVID-19 were sourced from the United States, Italy and Spain. In each case, the material was cDNA or gDNA derived from T cells, B-cell-depleted T cells, or PBMCs.

From germline, CDR1 is ENHRY and CDR2 SYGVKD. This CDR3 spans 14 amino acids. Deletions cut 3 bases from V and 7 bases from J, with 12 bases between. Sequencing was performed with immunoSEQ multiplex PCR; in TCRdb, only in-frame clones are kept and a portion is missing. The table has under 300,000 clones, about 86% seen once. The sequence was obtained from a woman aged 55-70 years with active or convalescent COVID-19. The chain uses TRBV10-3 and TRBJ1-4; perhaps TRBD1 as D (5 bases). The sequenced material came from peripheral blood. The CDR3 loop is CAISDGGNSEKLFF. For the CDR3, the DNA is TGTGCCATCAGTGACGGGGGTAATTCTGAAAAACTGTTTTTT.